The entry below gives a single TCR beta chain sequence along with its context. Its binding antigen is unknown. No clone much larger than this one lies a single base away; base qualities are absent. The data stem from a study of CD8 T cell repertoires and HIV-1 epitope variants (dated by TCRdb to about 2020). Regarding the complete study: T cells were stimulated in separate culture wells with each of twenty-five peptides representing autologous and known Gag and Nef epitope variants. Among the control conditions were a peptide pool of CMV, EBV and flu, the Ebola AY9 epitope serving as a negative control, and a well with no peptide. The epitopes tested covered three Gag epitope families plus Nef HW9 and YT9. Using the EasySep Human T Cell Enrichment Kit, T cells were enriched and then co-cultured with an equal number of autologous T cell-negative cells acting as antigen-presenting cells. For 10 days the cultures were kept in IMDM with gentamicin, and on days 3 and 7 half of the media was changed with IL-2, IL-7 and IL-15 added. An aliquot of 1M T cells was set aside as an uncultured baseline condition, separate from the 70 to 90 T cell cultures. A total of about 83 T cell cultures were run, with each culture condition performed in triplicate except for one peptide, which was performed in duplicate. The research as a whole found: Of the nine antigen-specific TCR beta clonotypes identified, five or six appeared cross-reactive for autologous or known escape epitope variants. The assay identified only TCR beta chains and indicated proliferation to antigen, not T cell function or cytokine profile. Roughly 5 clonotypes recognized the Nef KF9 family and one clonotype recognized the HW9 family, while no responses to the TAALDMSHF plasma variant were seen.

TCR beta CDR3 regions were sequenced at survey depth on the immunoSEQ platform. The QIAamp DNA micro kit was used to extract genomic DNA from every cultured and uncultured CD8+ T cell population. In the source study's methods: Samples with under 5,000 productive reads were excluded, and this exclusion removed about 7% of the roughly 80 HIV peptide-stimulated cultures. A MANAFEST web app trimmed sequences to CDR3 and removed nonproductive sequences, CDR3s under 5 amino acids, and those not starting C or ending F/W. For a clonotype to count as antigen-specific, the clonotype had to expand relative to the no-peptide control in at least 2 of 3 replicates at FDR 0.01, and only within one epitope family. Specific clonotypes also needed at least fivefold higher frequency than in wells stimulated with peptides from other epitope families. Drawn from immuneACCESS, this table holds only the in-frame rearrangements with V and J called that TCRdb kept. Clones are partly lost; checked studies trace under half to an unresolved V gene and leave the rest unexplained. D and trimming were read from the DNA, whereas the V and J calls and clone size are those reported in that table. The sample table contains around 3,000 clones; only one count was recorded for less than 70% of them. Of the sample, approximately 45% is held by the ten largest clones.

There are 15 amino acids in the CDR3, from cysteine to phenylalanine inclusive. The DNA shown is the 45-base CDR3, in frame from base 1. From the germline V gene, CDR1 is SGHTA and CDR2 is FQGTGA. A distance of 11 bases separates the germline ends of V and J, which lose 5 bases and 1 base respectively. The EasySep Human CD8+ T Cell Enrichment Kit was used on day 10 to isolate CD8+ T cells from every culture. Sequencing input: cultured CD8+ T cells derived from PBMCs. The rearrangement combines TRBV7-3 with TRBJ2-2; TRBD2 is possibly the D segment (5 matching bases). The source of this sequence is a male donor with HIV. At the DNA level, the sequence is TGTGCCAGCAGCCCAATCGGGGAGAACACCGGGGAGCTGTTTTTT. Its coded protein is CASSPIGENTGELFF.